This TCR beta chain was found in a study of blood T cell repertoires in COVID-19. Across the whole study: Some COVID-19 samples were acute and others convalescent; all came from the United States, Italy and Spain. In each case, the material was cDNA or gDNA derived from T cells, B-cell-depleted T cells, or PBMCs.

Authors' data handling: Estimates of nucleated cell counts were drawn from the amplification of reference gene primers. Sequenced by immunoSEQ multiplex PCR; TCRdb stores in-frame clones only, minus some. V, J and clone size were drawn from that table, and D and trimming were deduced from the DNA. The table records roughly 150,000 clones, 89% of them present only once. Germline V gene lookup returns CDR1 SNHLY and CDR2 FYNNEI. The CDR3 totals 11 residues. The V end was cut by 6 bases, the J end by 4 bases, with 7 bases between. The rearrangement links TRBV2 to TRBJ2-7; D not resolved. This clonotype originated in a man in his sixties with acute or convalescent COVID-19. The sequenced material came from peripheral blood. The CDR3 sequence: CASSRSYEQYF. The CDR3 DNA follows: TGTGCCAGCAGCCGGAGTTACGAGCAGTACTTC. Full variable domain (outside the CDR3, taken from reference TRBV2 and TRBJ2-7): EPEVTQTPSHQVTQMGQEVILRCVPISNHLYFYWYRQILGQKVEFLVSFYNNEISEKSEIFDDQFSVERPDGSNFTLKIRSTKLEDSAMYFCASSRSYEQYFGPGTRLTVT.